The rows below give T cell receptor beta chains drawn from one sample of a study of T cell changes during pregnancy in multiple sclerosis. Generated by immunoSEQ multiplex PCR, the TCRdb table keeps only in-frame clones and is missing some. The sample lists around 120,000 clones; just over 90% were seen once. This material consisted of peripheral blood, taken after pregnancy. All receptors come from a female donor with multiple sclerosis, enrolled in a pregnancy study. CDR3s include the opening cysteine and the closing phenylalanine or tryptophan. Each record gives: J gene, V gene, clone size, D gene, CDR3 DNA, CDR3 protein. D genes are given only for firm matches. Clone size, where shown, is once, few, many, or a class for clones that have expanded.

J: TRBJ1-2
V: TRBV4-1
size: NA
D: NA
DNA: TGCGCCAGCAGCCAAGGGGGGGGCACAAACTATGGCTACACCTTC
CDR3: CASSQGGGTNYGYTF

J: TRBJ2-1
V: TRBV29-1
size: NA
D: TRBD2
DNA: TGCAGCGTAGATGGGACTAGCGGGGGCTCCTACAATGAGCAGTTCTTC
CDR3: CSVDGTSGGSYNEQFF

J: TRBJ2-6
V: TRBV7-8
size: NA
D: NA
DNA: TGTGCCAGCAGCACCGACAGAGCTGGGGCCAACGTCCTGACTTTC
CDR3: CASSTDRAGANVLTF

J: TRBJ2-1
V: TRBV30
size: NA
D: TRBD2
DNA: TGTGCCTGGGATCTAGCGGGGGCCTACAATGAGCAGTTCTTC
CDR3: CAWDLAGAYNEQFF

J: TRBJ1-6
V: TRBV2
size: NA
D: NA
DNA: TGTGCCAGCAGTGGGACAGATAATTCACCCCTCCACTTT
CDR3: CASSGTDNSPLHF

J: TRBJ2-7
V: TRBV2
size: once
D: TRBD1
DNA: TGTGCCAGCAGTCGGACAGGGGGCGAGTTCTACGAGCAGTACTTC
CDR3: CASSRTGGEFYEQYF

J: TRBJ1-6
V: TRBV25-1
size: NA
D: TRBD1
DNA: TGTGCCAGCAGTGAAACAGGGGTAGGGACAGGGTTGAATTCACCCCTCCACTTT
CDR3: CASSETGVGTGLNSPLHF

J: TRBJ2-2
V: TRBV7-2
size: NA
D: NA
DNA: TGTGCCAGCAGCTTAGGCGTACTGCCGAACACCGGGGAGCTGTTTTTT
CDR3: CASSLGVLPNTGELFF

J: TRBJ2-7
V: TRBV5-1
size: NA
D: TRBD1
DNA: TGCGCCAGCAGCCGGGACAGGGGTAGCTCCTACGAGCAGTACTTC
CDR3: CASSRDRGSSYEQYF

J: TRBJ2-7
V: TRBV6-4
size: once
D: TRBD1
DNA: TGTGCCAGCAGTGTCGGACAGGGGCCCTACGAGCAGTACTTC
CDR3: CASSVGQGPYEQYF

J: TRBJ2-7
V: TRBV19
size: few
D: TRBD1
DNA: TGTGCCAGTAGTATCGACAGGGGTGGGTACGAGCAGTACTTC
CDR3: CASSIDRGGYEQYF

J: TRBJ1-4
V: TRBV2
size: NA
D: TRBD1
DNA: TGTGCCAGCAGTAACGGACAGGTTAATGAAAAACTGTTTTTT
CDR3: CASSNGQVNEKLFF

J: TRBJ2-1
V: TRBV18
size: NA
D: NA
DNA: TGTGCCAGCCCGGGTCCGGGACTGGCCTACAATGAGCAGTTCTTC
CDR3: CASPGPGLAYNEQFF

J: TRBJ2-3
V: TRBV19
size: NA
D: NA
DNA: TGTGCCAGCAACTCAGGGGTTACGCAGTATTTT
CDR3: CASNSGVTQYF

J: TRBJ2-1
V: TRBV13
size: NA
D: NA
DNA: TGTGCCAGCAGCCTCCAGGGTGAGCAGTTCTTC
CDR3: CASSLQGEQFF

J: TRBJ2-3
V: TRBV9
size: NA
D: NA
DNA: TGTGCCAGCAGCGCCCCGGCAGATACGCAGTATTTT
CDR3: CASSAPADTQYF

J: TRBJ1-1
V: TRBV6-5
size: NA
D: NA
DNA: TGTGCCAGCAGTCCCCAGAACACTGAAGCTTTCTTT
CDR3: CASSPQNTEAFF

J: TRBJ2-3
V: TRBV7-8
size: NA
D: TRBD2
DNA: TGTGCCAGCAGCTTGACTAGCGGGGGTGCAGATACGCAGTATTTT
CDR3: CASSLTSGGADTQYF

J: TRBJ1-2
V: TRBV29-1
size: once
D: NA
DNA: TGCAGCGTTGAATTGTCCGGGGGCTATGGCTACACCTTC
CDR3: CSVELSGGYGYTF